This is a list of T cell receptor beta chains from one sample in a study of blood T cell repertoires in COVID-19. Sequenced by immunoSEQ multiplex PCR; TCRdb stores in-frame clones only, minus some. The data show about 220,000 clones, about 91% seen once. Sequencing was done on a sample of PBMCs or T cells enriched from blood (not recorded which). These receptors were collected from a woman aged 30 to 39 with acute COVID-19. CDR3s include the opening cysteine and the closing phenylalanine or tryptophan. D genes are given only for firm matches. Part of the rows lack a size; the others show once, few, many or a class for expanded clones.

V	size	J	D	DNA	CDR3
TRBV27	-	TRBJ2-7	TRBD1	TGTGCCAGCAGTACAGGGACAGGCTACGAGCAGTACTTC	CASSTGTGYEQYF
TRBV19	few	TRBJ1-2	TRBD1	TGTGCCAGTAGTATAGGGACAGGAAACTATGGCTACACCTTC	CASSIGTGNYGYTF
TRBV27	-	TRBJ1-4	-	TGTGCCAGCAGCGTAGTATCCGCAACTAATGAAAAACTGTTTTTT	CASSVVSATNEKLFF
TRBV7-8	few	TRBJ1-6	TRBD1	TGTGCCAGCAGCTTACAGAGGACAGGGAATTCACCCCTCCACTTT	CASSLQRTGNSPLHF
TRBV15	-	TRBJ1-4	-	TGTGCCACCAGCAGAGGCAGGGCGGGGGATGAAAAACTGTTTTTT	CATSRGRAGDEKLFF
TRBV7-9	-	TRBJ1-2	-	TGTGCCAGCAGCTTAGTTATAGGAGACTATGGCTACACCTTC	CASSLVIGDYGYTF
TRBV18	-	TRBJ1-5	-	TGTGCCAGCTCACCAATGGCAGGGTTCAATCAGCCCCAGCATTTT	CASSPMAGFNQPQHF
TRBV11-2	few	TRBJ1-5	-	TGTGCCAGCAGCTTAGATCTCAGGGGTGATAGCAATCAGCCCCAGCATTTT	CASSLDLRGDSNQPQHF
TRBV7-2	-	TRBJ1-2	-	TGTGCCAGCAGCCCATTCACCGGGGATCATGGCTACACCTTC	CASSPFTGDHGYTF
TRBV9	-	TRBJ2-5	TRBD1	TGTGCCAGCAGCGTAGCGACAGGGGCACAAGAGACCCAGTACTTC	CASSVATGAQETQYF
TRBV19	-	TRBJ1-2	-	TGTGCCATAGAGCCGGGGAGTGGTTCTGGCTACACCTTC	CAIEPGSGSGYTF
TRBV4-1	-	TRBJ1-2	-	TGCGCCAGCAGCCAACCCGTGACAGTTAACTATGGCTACACCTTC	CASSQPVTVNYGYTF
TRBV7-2	-	TRBJ2-2	-	TGTGCCAGCAGCTTAAGTGCGATGGTGAACACCGGGGAGCTGTTTTTT	CASSLSAMVNTGELFF
TRBV13	few	TRBJ1-5	TRBD1	TGTGCCAGCAGCTCCACCCGACAGGGGGATGGGCAGCCCCAGCATTTT	CASSSTRQGDGQPQHF
TRBV6-5	once	TRBJ2-3	-	TGTGCCTTACGACAGGAGGCAGATACGCAGTATTTT	CALRQEADTQYF
TRBV9	-	TRBJ1-4	-	TGTGCCAGCAGCGCCCCAAGCAGTAGGGAGGGTGAAAAACTGTTTTTT	CASSAPSSREGEKLFF
TRBV6-5	-	TRBJ1-6	-	TGTGCCAGCAGTTACTCTCGCACTCGGGATTCACCCCTCCACTTT	CASSYSRTRDSPLHF
TRBV27	-	TRBJ2-1	TRBD2	TGTGCCAGCAGTCCGACTAGCGGGGGCCCGTTCGTGAAGCAGTTCTTC	CASSPTSGGPFVKQFF
TRBV9	-	TRBJ1-3	TRBD1	TGTGCCAGCAGCGTAGCACAGGGGTTGGGAAACACCATATATTTT	CASSVAQGLGNTIYF
TRBV5-1	-	TRBJ1-4	TRBD1	TGCGCCAGCAGTTTTGACAGGGACGAAAAACTGTTTTTT	CASSFDRDEKLFF
TRBV5-1	-	TRBJ1-2	-	TGCGCCAGCACTCCGGTCAACAGGGATGGCTACACCTTC	CASTPVNRDGYTF
TRBV7-9	-	TRBJ1-5	-	TGTGCCAGCAGCTTAGGGCTCAATCAGCCCCAGCATTTT	CASSLGLNQPQHF
TRBV9	-	TRBJ2-7	TRBD1	TGTGCCAGCAGCGTAGGTTGGGACAGTTTTTCCTACGAGCAGTACTTC	CASSVGWDSFSYEQYF
TRBV5-1	once	TRBJ2-2	-	TGCGCCAGCAGCTTGCGGGAAGCCACCGGGGAGCTGTTTTTT	CASSLREATGELFF
TRBV6-5	-	TRBJ2-5	-	TGTGCCAGCAGTTACAGTCAGGAAGAGACCCAGTACTTC	CASSYSQEETQYF
TRBV15	-	TRBJ2-5	-	TGTGCCACCAGCAGAACCACAGCCAGCCCCCAAGAGACCCAGTACTTC	CATSRTTASPQETQYF
TRBV7-2	-	TRBJ1-2	TRBD1	TGTGCCAGCAGCTTAGATGGGACAGGGGGCCACTATGGCTACACCTTC	CASSLDGTGGHYGYTF
TRBV7-9	-	TRBJ1-6	TRBD1	TGTGCCAGCAGCTTAGATCGGGACAGATCTTCACCCCTCCACTTT	CASSLDRDRSSPLHF
TRBV27	-	TRBJ1-3	-	TGTGCCAGCAGTCCTCCTGACAGGACCTCTGGAAATACCATATATTTT	CASSPPDRTSGNTIYF
TRBV12-1	-	TRBJ2-5	-	TGTGCCAGCAGCTTATTGGGGCGGGAGACCCAGTACTTC	CASSLLGRETQYF
TRBV19	-	TRBJ1-1	TRBD1	TGTGCCAGTAGCGGACAGGCGGGGGGCACTGAAGCTTTCTTT	CASSGQAGGTEAFF
TRBV10-3	-	TRBJ1-5	-	TGTGCCATCAGTGAGACTCATTTATCGGGGGGGACCCAGCATTTT	CAISETHLSGGTQHF
TRBV6-4	-	TRBJ1-2	TRBD1	TGTGCCAGCAGTGGAGGCAGGGGGCTGGCCTATGGCTACACCTTC	CASSGGRGLAYGYTF
TRBV10-2	-	TRBJ2-1	-	TGCGCCAGCAGTGTAGGGGGTGAGCAGTTCTTC	CASSVGGEQFF
TRBV10-3	-	TRBJ1-6	TRBD1	TGTGCCATCAGCTCAGGGGGCTCTCTGAATTCACCCCTCCACTTT	CAISSGGSLNSPLHF
TRBV19	-	TRBJ2-1	-	TGTGCCAGTAGCCCGGACAGCTACAATGAGCAGTTCTTC	CASSPDSYNEQFF
TRBV3-1/TRBV3-2	few	TRBJ2-1	TRBD2	TGTGCCAGCAGCCAAGAAGTCTCCCGGGGGGGGCCCTACAATGAGCAGTTCTTC	CASSQEVSRGGPYNEQFF
TRBV7-2	-	TRBJ1-3	TRBD1	TGTGCCAGCAGCTCGAGACATACAGGGGTCTCTGGAAACACCATATATTTT	CASSSRHTGVSGNTIYF
TRBV2	-	TRBJ2-2	TRBD1	TGTGCCAGCAGTGACCCTCGCCGGGACAGGGTCACCGGGGAGCTGTTTTTT	CASSDPRRDRVTGELFF
TRBV6-5	-	TRBJ1-2	TRBD1	TGTGCCAGCAAGGGAACAGGGGGCTTCTATGGCTACACCTTC	CASKGTGGFYGYTF
TRBV6-5	medium-sized	TRBJ2-7	TRBD1	TGTGCCAGCAGTTTCGCCCTCGACAGGGCTAACGAGCAGTACTTC	CASSFALDRANEQYF
TRBV21-1	once	TRBJ1-5	-	TGTGCCAGCAGCAAAGCCGACGGGAACAATCAGCCCCAGCATTTT	CASSKADGNNQPQHF
TRBV2	-	TRBJ1-4	-	TGTGCCAGCAGTGAGAATCGGGAGATTAATGAAAAACTGTTTTTT	CASSENREINEKLFF
TRBV12-3/TRBV12-4	-	TRBJ1-4	-	TGTGCCAGCAGTGAGGGAAATGGTGAAAAACTGTTTTTT	CASSEGNGEKLFF
TRBV5-6	-	TRBJ1-3	TRBD1	TGTGCCAGCAGCGCGCCGGGACAGGGGGCTGGAAACACCATATATTTT	CASSAPGQGAGNTIYF
TRBV4-3	-	TRBJ2-2	TRBD1	TGCGCCAGCAGCCATGGACAGGACACCGGGGAGCTGTTTTTT	CASSHGQDTGELFF
TRBV5-8	-	TRBJ1-1	-	TGTGCCAGCAGCCCGAGGGTCGGGGGGGGAACTGAAGCTTTCTTT	CASSPRVGGGTEAFF
TRBV7-2	-	TRBJ1-5	TRBD1	TGTGCCAGCAGCCCCGGACAGGGGGGGCAGCCCCAGCATTTT	CASSPGQGGQPQHF
TRBV4-1	-	TRBJ1-2	-	TGCGCCAGCAGCCAAGATCCTGGAGGCTATGGCTACACCTTC	CASSQDPGGYGYTF
TRBV5-1	-	TRBJ2-7	TRBD2	TGCGCCAGCAGCTCACCCGGGACTAGTCACTACGAGCAGTACTTC	CASSSPGTSHYEQYF
TRBV11-3	once	TRBJ2-4	TRBD2	TGTGCCAGCAGCTTAGAAGTCCAGACCCGGACTAGCGGGGGAGATCTAGCCAAAAACATTCAGTACTTC	CASSLEVQTRTSGGDLAKNIQYF
TRBV5-1	-	TRBJ1-2	-	TGCGCCAGCAGCTTGGCAGGACAGACTACTAACTATGGCTACACCTTC	CASSLAGQTTNYGYTF
TRBV7-9	-	TRBJ1-6	-	TGTGCCAGCAGCTTAGCTAATCCACCCCTCCACTTT	CASSLANPPLHF
TRBV24-1	-	TRBJ1-1	TRBD1	TGTGCCACCAGGGACAGGGGGAACACTGAAGCTTTCTTT	CATRDRGNTEAFF
TRBV19	-	TRBJ1-2	-	TGTGCCAGTAGTACCCGGACGGGAACTAACTATGGCTACACCTTC	CASSTRTGTNYGYTF
TRBV18	-	TRBJ1-1	-	TGTGCCAGCTCACCTAGTGGAGCGATTAACACTGAAGCTTTCTTT	CASSPSGAINTEAFF
TRBV11-2	-	TRBJ2-7	-	TGTGCCACTGGAGGGATCTCCTACGAGCAGTACTTC	CATGGISYEQYF
TRBV27	few	TRBJ1-6	-	TGTGCCAGCAGTATACAGGGTTACTATAATTCACCCCTCCACTTT	CASSIQGYYNSPLHF
TRBV3-1/TRBV3-2	-	TRBJ2-1	-	TGTGCCAGCAGCCAAGCCTCGTTTAGCTCCTACAATGAGCAGTTCTTC	CASSQASFSSYNEQFF
TRBV5-1	-	TRBJ1-2	TRBD1	TGCGCCAGCAGCCCCTGGACAGGGGAGTACGGCTACACCTTC	CASSPWTGEYGYTF